The 3 T cell receptor beta chains reported below all come from one sample, sequenced in a study of blood T cell repertoires in COVID-19. Measured with immunoSEQ multiplex PCR; TCRdb has only the in-frame clones, and not every one. The sample includes approximately 300,000 clones, under 90% seen only once; the top ten take about 9.4%. Sequencing was carried out using PBMCs or T cells enriched from blood (not recorded which). The source of these receptors is a woman in her twenties or thirties who had recovered from COVID-19.

The chain combines TRBV5-6 with TRBJ1-2; D remains unclear. Trimming shortened V by 0 bases and J by 1 base, and 10 bases separated the two germline ends. This CDR3 comprises 15 residues. The germline gives CDR1 SGHDT, CDR2 YYEEEE. CDR3 sequence reads: CASSLVQIGNYGYTF. DNA for the CDR3: TGTGCCAGCAGCTTGGTACAGATCGGTAACTATGGCTACACCTTC.

The rearrangement uses TRBV28 and TRBJ1-2; weak D call: TRBD1 (5 bases). This CDR3 has 15 residues. The germline CDR1 and CDR2 sequences are MDHEN and SYDVKM. V was shortened by 6 bases and J by 2 bases, with 16 bases between the two germline ends. The CDR3 DNA reads as TGTGCCAGCAGCGCCCCCTTACAGGAGAACTATGGCTACACCTTC. Amino acid sequence: CASSAPLQENYGYTF.

The rearrangement joins TRBV25-1 to TRBJ2-3, with 10 bases aligning to TRBD2. The V and J ends lost 4 bases and 2 bases, in that order; junction bases with no gene match: 6. Germline lookup yields CDR1 MGHDK and CDR2 SYGVNS. The CDR3 length is 16 residues. DNA of the CDR3: TGTGCCAGCAGTGCCAGGACTAGCGGAATCACAGATACGCAGTATTTT. As protein: CASSARTSGITDTQYF.